Below, one TCR beta chain is given with its context. The target antigen is unknown. These data are taken from a study of cytomegalovirus exposure and HLA in healthy donors. Study observations and caveats: Specificity of three CMV-associated chains for CMV antigens was verified in vitro. Most observed TCR sequences were rare, whereas some public TCRs were detected in many donors. Reports described diagnosis of cytomegalovirus status by the classifier as highly specific and sensitive.

V was clipped by 1 base and J by 5 bases, with 15 bases between them. Looked up from germline, CDR1 is MGHRA and CDR2 is YSYEKL. This CDR3 has 15 amino acids. The table came from immunoSEQ multiplex PCR; TCRdb's copy has only in-frame clones and leaves some out. The sample lists almost 70,000 clones, nearly 96% occurring once. The donors formed part of the 120-subject validation cohort, distinct from the approximately 670-subject first cohort. The material sequenced was PBMCs. The V call is TRBV4-1, the J call TRBJ2-7, with a weak D call TRBD2 (5 bases). The source is a young woman in good health and CMV-seropositive. The CDR3 sequence: CASSQARLTGDEQYF. The CDR3 nucleotides are TGCGCCAGCAGCCAAGCGCGCCTAACCGGGGACGAGCAGTACTTC.